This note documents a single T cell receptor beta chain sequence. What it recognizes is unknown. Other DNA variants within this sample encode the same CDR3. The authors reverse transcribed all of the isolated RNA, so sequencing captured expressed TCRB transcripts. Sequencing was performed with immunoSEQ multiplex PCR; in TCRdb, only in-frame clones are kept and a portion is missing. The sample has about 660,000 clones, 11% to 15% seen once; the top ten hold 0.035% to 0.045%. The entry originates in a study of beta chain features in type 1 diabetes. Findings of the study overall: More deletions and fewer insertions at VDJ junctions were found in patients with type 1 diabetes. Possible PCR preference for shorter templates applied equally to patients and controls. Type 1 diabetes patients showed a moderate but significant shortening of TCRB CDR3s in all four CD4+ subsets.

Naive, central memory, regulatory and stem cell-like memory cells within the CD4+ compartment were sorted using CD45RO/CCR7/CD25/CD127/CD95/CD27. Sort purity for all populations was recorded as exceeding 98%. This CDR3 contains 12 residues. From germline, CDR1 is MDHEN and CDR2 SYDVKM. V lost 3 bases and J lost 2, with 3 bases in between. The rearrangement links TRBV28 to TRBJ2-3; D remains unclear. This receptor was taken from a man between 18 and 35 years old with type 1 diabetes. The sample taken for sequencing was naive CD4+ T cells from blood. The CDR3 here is CASSLLTDTQYF. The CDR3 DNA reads TGTGCCAGCAGTTTGCTCACAGATACGCAGTATTTT.